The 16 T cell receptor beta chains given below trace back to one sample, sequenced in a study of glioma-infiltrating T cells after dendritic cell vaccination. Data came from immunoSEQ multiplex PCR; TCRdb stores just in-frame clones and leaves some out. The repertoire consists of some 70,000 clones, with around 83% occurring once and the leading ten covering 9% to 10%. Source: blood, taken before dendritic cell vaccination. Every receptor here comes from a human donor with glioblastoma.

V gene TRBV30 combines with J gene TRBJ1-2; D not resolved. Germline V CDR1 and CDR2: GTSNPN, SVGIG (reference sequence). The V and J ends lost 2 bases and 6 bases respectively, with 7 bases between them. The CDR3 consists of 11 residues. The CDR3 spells CAWSRRNGYTF. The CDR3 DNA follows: TGTGCCTGGAGTAGGCGGAATGGCTACACCTTC.

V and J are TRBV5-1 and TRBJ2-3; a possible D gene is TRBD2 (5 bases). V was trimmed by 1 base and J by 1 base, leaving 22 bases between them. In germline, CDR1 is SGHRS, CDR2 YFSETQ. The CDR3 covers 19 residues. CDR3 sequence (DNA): TGCGCCAGCAGCTTGCTACCCAGGATAGAGGGTAGGGGCACAGATACGCAGTATTTT. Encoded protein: CASSLLPRIEGRGTDTQYF.

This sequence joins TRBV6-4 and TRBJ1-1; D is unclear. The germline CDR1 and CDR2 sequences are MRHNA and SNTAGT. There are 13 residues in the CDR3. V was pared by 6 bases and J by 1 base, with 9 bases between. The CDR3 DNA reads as TGTGCCAGCAGAGCCCACAGGAACACTGAAGCTTTCTTT. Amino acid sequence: CASRAHRNTEAFF.

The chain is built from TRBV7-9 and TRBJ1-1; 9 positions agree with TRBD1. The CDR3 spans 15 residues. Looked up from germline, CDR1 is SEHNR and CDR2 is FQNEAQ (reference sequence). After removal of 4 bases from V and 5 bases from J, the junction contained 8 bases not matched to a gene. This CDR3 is CASSSGTGLGTEAFF. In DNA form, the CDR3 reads TGTGCCAGCAGCTCTGGGACAGGGCTGGGGACTGAAGCTTTCTTT.

The DNA of the CDR3 is TGCGCCAGCGGGGGGTTCTCTGAAGCTTTCTTT. This codes for CASGGFSEAFF. The chain combines TRBV5-1 with TRBJ1-1, with D possibly matching TRBD1 (5 bases). Between the trimmed V and J ends, which lost 7 bases and 6 bases, there was a span of 10 bases. Germline loops: CDR1 SGHRS, CDR2 YFSETQ. The CDR3 sequence is 11 residues long.

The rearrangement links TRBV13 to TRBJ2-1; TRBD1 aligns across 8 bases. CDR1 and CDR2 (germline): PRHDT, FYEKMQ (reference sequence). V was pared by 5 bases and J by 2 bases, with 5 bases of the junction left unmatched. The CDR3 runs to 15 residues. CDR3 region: CASSLDRDPYNEQFF. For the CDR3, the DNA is TGTGCCAGCAGCCTGGACAGGGACCCCTACAATGAGCAGTTCTTC. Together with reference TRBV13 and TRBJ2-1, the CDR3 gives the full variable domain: AAGVIQSPRHLIKEKRETATLKCYPIPRHDTVYWYQQGPGQDPQFLISFYEKMQSDKGSIPDRFSAQQFSDYHSELNMSSLELGDSALYFCASSLDRDPYNEQFFGPGTRLTVL.

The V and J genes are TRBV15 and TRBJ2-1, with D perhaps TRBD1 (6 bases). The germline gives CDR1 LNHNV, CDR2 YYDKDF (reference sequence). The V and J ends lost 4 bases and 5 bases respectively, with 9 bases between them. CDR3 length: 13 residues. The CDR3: CATSKDRNNEQFF. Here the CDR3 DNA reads TGTGCCACCAGCAAGGACAGAAACAATGAGCAGTTCTTC.

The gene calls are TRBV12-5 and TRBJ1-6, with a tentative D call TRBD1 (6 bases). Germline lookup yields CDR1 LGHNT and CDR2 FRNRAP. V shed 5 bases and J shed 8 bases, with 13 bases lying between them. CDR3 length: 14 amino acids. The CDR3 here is CASGQGLMDSPLHF. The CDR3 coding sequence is TGTGCTAGTGGTCAGGGGTTGATGGATTCACCCCTCCACTTT. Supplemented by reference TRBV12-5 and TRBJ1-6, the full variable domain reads DARVTQTPRHKVTEMGQEVTMRCQPILGHNTVFWYRQTMMQGLELLAYFRNRAPLDDSGMPKDRFSAEMPDATLATLKIQPSEPRDSAVYFCASGQGLMDSPLHFGNGTRLTVT.

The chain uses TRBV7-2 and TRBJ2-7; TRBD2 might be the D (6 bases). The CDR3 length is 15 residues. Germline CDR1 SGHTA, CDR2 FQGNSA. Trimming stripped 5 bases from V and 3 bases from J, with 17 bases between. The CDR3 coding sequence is TGTGCCAGCAGCCGCTCCGCGGGACTTGGCTACGAGCAGTACTTC. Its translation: CASSRSAGLGYEQYF.

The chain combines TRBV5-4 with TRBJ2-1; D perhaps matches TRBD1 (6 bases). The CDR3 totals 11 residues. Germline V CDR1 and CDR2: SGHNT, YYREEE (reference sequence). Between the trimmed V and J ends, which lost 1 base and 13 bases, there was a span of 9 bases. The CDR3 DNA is TGTGCCAGCAGCTTGTCGGGACACCAGTTCTTC. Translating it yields CASSLSGHQFF.

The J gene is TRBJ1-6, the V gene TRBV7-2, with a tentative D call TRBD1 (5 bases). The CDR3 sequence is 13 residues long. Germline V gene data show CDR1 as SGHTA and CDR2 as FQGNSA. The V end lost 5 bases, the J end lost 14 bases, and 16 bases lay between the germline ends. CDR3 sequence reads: CASSGGGEGALHF. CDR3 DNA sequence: TGTGCCAGCAGCGGAGGCGGGGAAGGGGCCCTCCACTTT.

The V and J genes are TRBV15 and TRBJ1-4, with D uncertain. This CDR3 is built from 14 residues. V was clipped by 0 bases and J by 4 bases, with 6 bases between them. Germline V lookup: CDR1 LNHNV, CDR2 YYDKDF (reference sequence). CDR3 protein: CATSRDLLNEKLFF. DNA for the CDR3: TGTGCCACCAGCAGAGATCTCCTTAATGAAAAACTGTTTTTT.

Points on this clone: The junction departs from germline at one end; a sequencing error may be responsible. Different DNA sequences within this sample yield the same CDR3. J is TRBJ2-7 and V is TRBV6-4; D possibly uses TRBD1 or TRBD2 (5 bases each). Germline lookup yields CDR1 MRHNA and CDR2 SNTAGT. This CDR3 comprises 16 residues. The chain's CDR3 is CASSDYRGRTFYEQYF. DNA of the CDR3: TGCGCCAGCAGTGACTATAGGGGTAGGACGTTCTACGAGCAGTACTTC.

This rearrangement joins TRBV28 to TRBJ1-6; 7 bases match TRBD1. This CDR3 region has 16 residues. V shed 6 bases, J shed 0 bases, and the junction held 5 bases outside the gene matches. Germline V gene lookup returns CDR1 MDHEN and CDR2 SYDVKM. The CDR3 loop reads CASRQQGSSYNSPLHF. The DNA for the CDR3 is TGTGCCAGCAGACAACAGGGGAGCTCCTATAATTCACCCCTCCACTTT.

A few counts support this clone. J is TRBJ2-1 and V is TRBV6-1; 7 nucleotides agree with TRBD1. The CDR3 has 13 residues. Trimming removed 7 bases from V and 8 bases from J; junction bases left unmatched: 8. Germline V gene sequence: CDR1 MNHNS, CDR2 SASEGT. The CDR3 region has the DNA TGTGCCAGCACCGGACAGGCCAATTATGAGCAGTTCTTC. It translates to CASTGQANYEQFF.

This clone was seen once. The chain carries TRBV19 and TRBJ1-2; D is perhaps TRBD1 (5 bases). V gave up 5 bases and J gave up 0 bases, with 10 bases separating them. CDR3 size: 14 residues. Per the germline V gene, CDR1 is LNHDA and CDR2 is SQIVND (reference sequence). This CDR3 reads CASSPRQSNYGYTF. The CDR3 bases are TGTGCCAGTAGTCCGCGACAGTCTAACTATGGCTACACCTTC.